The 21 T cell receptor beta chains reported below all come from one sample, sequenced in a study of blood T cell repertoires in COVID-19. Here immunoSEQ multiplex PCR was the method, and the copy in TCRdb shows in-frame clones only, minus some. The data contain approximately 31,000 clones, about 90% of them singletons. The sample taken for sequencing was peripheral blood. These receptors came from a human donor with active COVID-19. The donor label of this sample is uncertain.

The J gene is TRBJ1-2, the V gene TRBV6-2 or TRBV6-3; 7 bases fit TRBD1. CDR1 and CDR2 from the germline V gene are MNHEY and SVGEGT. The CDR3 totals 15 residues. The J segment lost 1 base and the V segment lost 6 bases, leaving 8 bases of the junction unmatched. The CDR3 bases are TGTGCCAGCAGATACCCAGGGGGAAATAACTATGGCTACACCTTC. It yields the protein CASRYPGGNNYGYTF.

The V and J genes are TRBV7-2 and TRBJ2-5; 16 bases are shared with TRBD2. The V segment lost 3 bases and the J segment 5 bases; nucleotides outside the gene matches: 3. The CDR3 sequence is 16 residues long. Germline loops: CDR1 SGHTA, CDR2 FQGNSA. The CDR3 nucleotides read TGTGCCAGCAGCTTCGGGACTAGCGGGAGGGCGGAGACCCAGTACTTC. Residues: CASSFGTSGRAETQYF. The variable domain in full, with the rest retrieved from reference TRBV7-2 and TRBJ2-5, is GAGVSQSPSNKVTEKGKDVELRCDPISGHTALYWYRQSLGQGLEFLIYFQGNSAPDKSGLPSDRFSAERTGGSVSTLTIQRTQQEDSAVYLCASSFGTSGRAETQYFGPGTRLLVL.

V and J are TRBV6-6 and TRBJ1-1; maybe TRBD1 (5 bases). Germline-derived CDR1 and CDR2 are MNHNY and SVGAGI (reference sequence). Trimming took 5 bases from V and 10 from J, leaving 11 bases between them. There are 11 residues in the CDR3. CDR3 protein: CASSQQVSAFF. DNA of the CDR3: TGTGCCAGCAGTCAACAGGTGTCAGCTTTCTTT.

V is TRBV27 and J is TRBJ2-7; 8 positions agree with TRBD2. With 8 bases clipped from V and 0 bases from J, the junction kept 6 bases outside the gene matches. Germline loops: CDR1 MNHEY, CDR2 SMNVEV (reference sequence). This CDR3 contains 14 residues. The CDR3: CASGERGSSYEQYF. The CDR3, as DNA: TGTGCCAGCGGAGAGCGGGGGAGCTCCTACGAGCAGTACTTC.

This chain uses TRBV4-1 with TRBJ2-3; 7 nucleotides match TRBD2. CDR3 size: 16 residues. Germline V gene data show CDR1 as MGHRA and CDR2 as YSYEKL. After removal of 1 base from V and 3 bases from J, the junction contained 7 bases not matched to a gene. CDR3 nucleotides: TGCGCCAGCAGCCAAGGGGGGTGGGAGGGGACAGATACGCAGTATTTT. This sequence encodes CASSQGGWEGTDTQYF.

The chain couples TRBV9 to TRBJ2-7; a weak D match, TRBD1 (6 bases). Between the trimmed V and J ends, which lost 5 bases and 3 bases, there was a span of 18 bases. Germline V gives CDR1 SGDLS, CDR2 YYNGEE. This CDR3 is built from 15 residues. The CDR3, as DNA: TGTGCCAGCAGTTACCGGGACACCATTTACTACGAGCAGTACTTC. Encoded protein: CASSYRDTIYYEQYF.

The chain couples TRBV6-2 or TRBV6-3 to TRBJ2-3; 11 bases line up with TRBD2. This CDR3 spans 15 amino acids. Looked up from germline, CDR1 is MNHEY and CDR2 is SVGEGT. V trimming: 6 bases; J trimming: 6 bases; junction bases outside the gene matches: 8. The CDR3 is CASSIAGGPGDTQYF. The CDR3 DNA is TGTGCCAGCAGCATAGCGGGAGGGCCGGGGGATACGCAGTATTTT.

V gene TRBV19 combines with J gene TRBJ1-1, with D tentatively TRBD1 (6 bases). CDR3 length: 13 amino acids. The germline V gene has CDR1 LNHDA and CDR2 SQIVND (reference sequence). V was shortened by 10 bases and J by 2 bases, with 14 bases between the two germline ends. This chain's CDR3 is CATSQGRNTEAFF. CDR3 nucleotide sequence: TGTGCCACTTCACAGGGTCGAAACACTGAAGCTTTCTTT. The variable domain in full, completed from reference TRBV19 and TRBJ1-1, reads DGGITQSPKYLFRKEGQNVTLSCEQNLNHDAMYWYRQDPGQGLRLIYYSQIVNDFQKGDIAEGYSVSREKKESFPLTVTSAQKNPTAFYLCATSQGRNTEAFFGQGTRLTVV.

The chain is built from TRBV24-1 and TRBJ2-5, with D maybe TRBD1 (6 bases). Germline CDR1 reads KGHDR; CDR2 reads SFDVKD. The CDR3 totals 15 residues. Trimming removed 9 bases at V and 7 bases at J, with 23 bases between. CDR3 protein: CATRRDTGSKATQYF. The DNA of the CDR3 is TGTGCCACCCGCCGGGACACTGGGTCAAAAGCGACCCAGTACTTC.

CDR3 coding DNA: TGTGCCAGTAGTATATCGGGGGGGCGAGAGACCCAGTACTTC. It is translated as CASSISGGRETQYF. The V and J genes are TRBV19 and TRBJ2-5; 8 bases align to TRBD2. Germline trimming cut 2 bases from V and 4 bases from J; bases unmatched to any gene: 3. The germline V gene has CDR1 LNHDA and CDR2 SQIVND (reference sequence). The CDR3 is 14 residues long.

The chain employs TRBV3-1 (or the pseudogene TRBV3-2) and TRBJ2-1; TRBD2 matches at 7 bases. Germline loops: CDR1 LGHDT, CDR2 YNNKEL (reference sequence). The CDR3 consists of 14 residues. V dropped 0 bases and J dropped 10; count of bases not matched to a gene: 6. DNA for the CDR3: TGTGCCAGCAGCCAAGAGGGGAGGGGAGGGGAGCAGTTCTTC. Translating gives CASSQEGRGGEQFF.

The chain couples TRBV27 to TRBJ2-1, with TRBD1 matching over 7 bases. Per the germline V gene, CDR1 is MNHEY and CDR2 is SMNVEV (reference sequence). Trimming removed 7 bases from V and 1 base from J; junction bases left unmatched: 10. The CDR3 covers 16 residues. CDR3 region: CASTLQGKGSYNEQFF. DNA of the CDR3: TGTGCCAGCACCCTACAGGGGAAAGGGTCCTACAATGAGCAGTTCTTC.

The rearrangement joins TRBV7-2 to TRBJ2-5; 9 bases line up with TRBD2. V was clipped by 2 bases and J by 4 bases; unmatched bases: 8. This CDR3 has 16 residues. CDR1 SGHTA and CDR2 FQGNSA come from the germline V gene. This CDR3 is CASSLRAAGGRETQYF. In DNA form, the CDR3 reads TGTGCCAGCAGCTTACGTGCCGCGGGGGGGCGAGAGACCCAGTACTTC.

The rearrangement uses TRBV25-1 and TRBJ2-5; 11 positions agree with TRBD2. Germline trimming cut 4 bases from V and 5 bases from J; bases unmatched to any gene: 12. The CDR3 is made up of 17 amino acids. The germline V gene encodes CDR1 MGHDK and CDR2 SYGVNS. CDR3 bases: TGTGCCAGCAGTGGAACGGTAGGACTAGCGGGCGGGGAGACCCAGTACTTC. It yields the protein CASSGTVGLAGGETQYF.

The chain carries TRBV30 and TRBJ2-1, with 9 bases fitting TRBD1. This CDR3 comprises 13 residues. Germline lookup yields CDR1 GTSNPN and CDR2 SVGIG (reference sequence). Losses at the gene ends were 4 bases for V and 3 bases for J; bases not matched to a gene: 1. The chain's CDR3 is CAWNRGLYNEQFF. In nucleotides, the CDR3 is TGTGCCTGGAACAGGGGGCTCTACAATGAGCAGTTCTTC.

The DNA of the CDR3 is TGTGCCAGCAGTGAAGGGGCTGGCAATCAGCCCCAGCATTTT. Amino acids: CASSEGAGNQPQHF. The V gene is TRBV6-1, the J gene TRBJ1-5; D gene unclear. Looked up from germline, CDR1 is MNHNS and CDR2 is SASEGT. Trimming stripped 1 base from V and 2 bases from J, with 6 bases between. This CDR3 is 14 amino acids long.

CDR3 DNA: TGTGCCAGCAGAGGGAGTAACTATGGCTACACCTTC. This translates into CASRGSNYGYTF. The rearrangement joins TRBV12-3 or TRBV12-4 to TRBJ1-2; D call uncertain. V lost 6 bases and J lost 1, with 6 bases in between. This CDR3 has 12 amino acids.

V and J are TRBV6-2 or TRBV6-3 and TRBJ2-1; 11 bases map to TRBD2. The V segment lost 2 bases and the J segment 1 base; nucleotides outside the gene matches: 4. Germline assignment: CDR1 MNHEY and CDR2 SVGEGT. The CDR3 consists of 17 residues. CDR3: CASSYPTSGDSYNEQFF. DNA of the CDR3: TGTGCCAGCAGTTACCCGACTAGCGGGGATTCCTACAATGAGCAGTTCTTC.

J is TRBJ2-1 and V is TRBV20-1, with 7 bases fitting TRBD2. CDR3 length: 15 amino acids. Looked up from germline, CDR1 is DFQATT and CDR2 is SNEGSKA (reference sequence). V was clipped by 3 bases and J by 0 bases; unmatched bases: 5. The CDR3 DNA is TGCAGTGCTAGTCCCCAGCGGGGCTCCTACAATGAGCAGTTCTTC. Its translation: CSASPQRGSYNEQFF.

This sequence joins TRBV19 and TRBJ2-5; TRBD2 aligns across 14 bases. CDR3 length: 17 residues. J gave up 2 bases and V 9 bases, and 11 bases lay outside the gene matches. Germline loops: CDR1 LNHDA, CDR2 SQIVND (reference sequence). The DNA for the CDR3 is TGTGCCAGGGGGTTAGGGACTAGCGGGAGTCGGCAAGAGACCCAGTACTTC. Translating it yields CARGLGTSGSRQETQYF.

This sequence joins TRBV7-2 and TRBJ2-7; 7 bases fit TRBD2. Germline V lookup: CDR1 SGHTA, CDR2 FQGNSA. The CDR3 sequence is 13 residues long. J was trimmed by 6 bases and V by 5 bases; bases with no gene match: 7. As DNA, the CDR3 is TGTGCCAGCAGCCCCCGGACTAGTAGCGAGCAGTACTTC. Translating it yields CASSPRTSSEQYF.